This T cell receptor (beta chain) emerged from a study of blood T cell repertoires in COVID-19. Study details: Whether acute or convalescent, the COVID-19 samples came from the United States, Italy and Spain. The analysed material was cDNA or gDNA that came from T cells, B-cell-depleted T cells, or PBMCs.

Per the original data handling: The assay estimated nucleated cells by amplifying reference gene primers. Repertoires were generated with immunoSEQ multiplex PCR, while TCRdb's copy carries only in-frame clones and drops some. V and J calls and clone size are as listed in that table; D and trimming were resolved from the DNA. The sample holds 100,000 to 150,000 clones, approximately 87% seen once. Sequenced input: peripheral blood. The receptor was derived from a man between 65 and 85 years old with active COVID-19.

The CDR3, as DNA: TGTGCCAGCAGCTTGGGACAGGGGAGTCAAGAGACCCAGTACTTC. It is translated as CASSLGQGSQETQYF. The chain is built from TRBV7-3 and TRBJ2-5; 10 bases fit TRBD1. V lost 3 bases to trimming and J lost 2 bases; unmatched junction nucleotides: 3. Germline V CDR1 and CDR2: SGHTA, FQGTGA. This CDR3 region has 15 residues.